A single sample gave rise to the 14 T cell receptor beta chains below, sequenced in a study of control samples from healthy donors and cancer patients (dated by TCRdb to 2020 to 2021). Libraries were built with the immunoSEQ multiplex PCR assay. Sourced from immuneACCESS, this table was stored by TCRdb with only in-frame sequences that have V and J called. A share of the clones is absent; for the studies checked, an unresolved V gene accounts for under half, and the remainder has no known explanation. In this sample the table shows around 28,000 clones, under 95% of which occur a single time. Of the sample, around an eighth is held by the ten largest clones. Sequencing input: PBMCs. These receptors originate from a middle-aged man with lung cancer.

This clone is a singleton in its sample. This chain uses TRBV5-4 with TRBJ2-5, with D tentatively TRBD1 (6 bases). The CDR3 is 14 residues long. V gave up 2 bases and J gave up 1 base, with 9 bases separating them. Germline-derived CDR1 and CDR2 are SGHNT and YYREEE (reference sequence). DNA for the CDR3: TGTGCCAGCAGCTTAGGGGACACCCAAGAGACCCAGTACTTC. Its translation is CASSLGDTQETQYF.

This chain links TRBV25-1 with TRBJ1-6; no firm D call. The CDR3 contains 14 residues. Trimming removed 6 bases from V and 7 bases from J, with 13 bases in between. The germline CDR1 and CDR2 sequences are MGHDK and SYGVNS. The CDR3 bases are TGTGCCAGCAGCGCAACTCCGGTAAATTCACCCCTCCACTTT. It specifies CASSATPVNSPLHF.

V is TRBV6-6 and J is TRBJ1-1, with TRBD1 as a possible D gene (5 bases). Germline lookup yields CDR1 MNHNY and CDR2 SVGAGI (reference sequence). V dropped 0 bases and J dropped 4 bases, with 6 bases sitting between them. The CDR3 is 13 amino acids. This chain's CDR3 is CASSYSRGTEAFF. In nucleotides, the CDR3 is TGTGCCAGCAGTTACTCAAGGGGCACTGAAGCTTTCTTT.

The V gene is TRBV11-3, the J gene TRBJ1-1; D call uncertain. This CDR3 spans 13 amino acids. Germline V CDR1 and CDR2: SGHNT, YENEEA. Trimming stripped 2 bases from V and 11 bases from J, with 15 bases between. The CDR3 DNA follows: TGTGCCAGCAGCTTACCGCACAGTCCTTTGGCTTTCTTT. Its translation is CASSLPHSPLAFF. The full variable domain, its missing parts supplied by reference TRBV11-3 and TRBJ1-1, is EAGVVQSPRYKIIEKKQPVAFWCNPISGHNTLYWYLQNLGQGPELLIRYENEEAVDDSQLPKDRFSAERLKGVDSTLKIQPAELGDSAVYLCASSLPHSPLAFFGQGTRLTVV.

This rearrangement joins TRBV28 to TRBJ2-7, with D maybe TRBD2 (6 bases). V lost 5 bases, J lost 7 bases, and 15 bases lay in between. This CDR3 is 13 amino acids long. Germline CDR1 is MDHEN and CDR2 is SYDVKM. In DNA, the CDR3 is TGTGCCAGCAGTCGCCGCCAGGGAGGTGAGCAGTACTTC. Its translation: CASSRRQGGEQYF.

The genes are TRBV5-4 and TRBJ2-6; perhaps D is TRBD1 or TRBD2 (5 bases each). Germline CDR1 and CDR2: SGHNT and YYREEE (reference sequence). Trimming took 4 bases from V and 2 from J, leaving 10 bases between them. The CDR3 is 15 amino acids. This CDR3 is CASSRGPAGANVLTF. The DNA of the CDR3 is TGTGCCAGCAGCCGGGGCCCTGCTGGGGCCAACGTCCTGACTTTC.

CDR3 in DNA: TGTGCCAGCAGCCAAGGTGACAGTAGCAATCAGCCCCAGCATTTT. As protein: CASSQGDSSNQPQHF. The J gene is TRBJ1-5, the V gene TRBV3-1 (or the pseudogene TRBV3-2), with D possibly being TRBD1 (5 bases). The CDR3 is made up of 15 amino acids. Trimming took off 1 base at V and 0 bases at J, with 7 bases between the two ends. The germline CDR1 and CDR2 sequences are LGHDT and YNNKEL (reference sequence).

DNA for the CDR3: TGTGCCAGCAGCTGGACGGAGAACACTGAAGCTTTCTTT. Translated: CASSWTENTEAFF. The V and J genes are TRBV27 and TRBJ1-1, with D unresolved. The CDR3 is made up of 13 amino acids. V gave up 6 bases and J gave up 1 base, with 9 bases separating them. CDR1 is MNHEY and CDR2 is SMNVEV in the germline V gene (reference sequence).

The gene calls are TRBV6-6 and TRBJ2-7; D possibly corresponds to TRBD1 (6 bases). V dropped 6 bases and J dropped 5 bases, with 17 bases sitting between them. This CDR3 spans 14 amino acids. The germline CDR1 and CDR2 sequences are MNHNY and SVGAGI (reference sequence). Here the CDR3 reads CASSNSQGRNEQYF. CDR3 nucleotide sequence: TGTGCCAGCAGCAATTCACAGGGAAGAAACGAGCAGTACTTC.

The CDR3 loop is CATSRDGGIAYEQYF. CDR3 DNA sequence: TGTGCCACCAGCAGAGATGGGGGAATAGCCTACGAGCAGTACTTC. J is TRBJ2-7 and V is TRBV15; D is tentatively TRBD1 or TRBD2 (5 bases each). The length of the CDR3 is 15 residues. The V end was cut by 0 bases, the J end by 2 bases, with 11 bases between. Germline V gene lookup returns CDR1 LNHNV and CDR2 YYDKDF (reference sequence).

This clone was found once. The chain recombines TRBV5-1 with TRBJ2-5, with TRBD2 identical over 9 bases. CDR1 and CDR2 from the germline V gene are SGHRS and YFSETQ. CDR3 length equals 14 residues. V was pared by 5 bases and J by 5 bases, with 7 bases of the junction left unmatched. This CDR3 is CASSPGTSWETQYF. CDR3 nucleotides: TGCGCCAGCAGTCCGGGGACTAGCTGGGAGACCCAGTACTTC.

The chain combines TRBV15 with TRBJ1-2; TRBD1 matches at 12 bases. The CDR3 totals 16 residues. V trimming: 3 bases; J trimming: 8 bases; junction bases outside the gene matches: 10. Germline V gene lookup returns CDR1 LNHNV and CDR2 YYDKDF (reference sequence). The CDR3: CATSSGDRGRRSGYTF. DNA for the CDR3: TGTGCCACCAGCAGTGGGGACAGGGGGCGCCGGTCCGGCTACACCTTC.

This chain connects TRBV3-1 (or the pseudogene TRBV3-2) to TRBJ1-2; D is unresolved. CDR1 is LGHDT, CDR2 YNNKEL, per germline (reference sequence). There are 15 residues in the CDR3. With 0 bases removed from V and 8 bases from J, the gap between germline ends came to 16 bases. The CDR3 reads CASSQDDGNIGGYTF. Here the CDR3 DNA reads TGTGCCAGCAGCCAAGATGACGGAAACATCGGGGGCTACACCTTC.

V usage is TRBV5-4 and J usage is TRBJ2-7; 10 bases are shared with TRBD1. V shed 3 bases, J shed 1 base, and the junction held 7 bases outside the gene matches. Germline V gives CDR1 SGHNT, CDR2 YYREEE (reference sequence). This CDR3 has 16 amino acids. The CDR3: CASSSGQGSLSYEQYF. Here the CDR3 DNA reads TGTGCCAGCAGCTCGGGACAGGGGTCACTATCCTACGAGCAGTACTTC.